Listed here are 24 T cell receptor beta chains from one sample, sequenced in a study of T-cell memory formation after mild COVID-19. Each CDR3 protein is one row after TCRdb ran MiXCR on the 5' RACE reads. Here the sample spans roughly 600,000 distinct CDR3 sequences, approximately 19% being singletons. Material for sequencing was PBMCs or a T cell subset sorted from them (not recorded which). Receptor source: an adult woman who had mild COVID-19 (a few samples of this study predate the infection). Cell type and time point are not known.

This clonotype occurred a few times. The chain employs TRBV30 and TRBJ1-1, with D maybe TRBD1 (5 bases). In germline, CDR1 is GTSNPN, CDR2 SVGIG (reference sequence). The CDR3 is made up of 12 amino acids. V lost 3 bases, J lost 6 bases, and 11 bases lay in between. Here the CDR3 reads CAWRYGGSEAFF. The CDR3 DNA follows: TGTGCCTGGAGGTACGGGGGGTCTGAAGCTTTCTTT.

This clonotype was picked up a small number of times. The chain combines TRBV5-1 with TRBJ2-3; no firm D call. Trimming stripped 0 bases from V and 2 bases from J, with 10 bases between. Germline CDR1 and CDR2: SGHRS and YFSETQ. CDR3 length equals 15 residues. The CDR3 DNA follows: TGCGCCAGCAGCTTGGATGGGCGGCCCACAGATACGCAGTATTTT. It specifies CASSLDGRPTDTQYF.

The chain carries TRBV5-1 and TRBJ1-1; D remains ambiguous. V lost 0 bases to trimming and J lost 4 bases, with 10 bases between them. The CDR3 extends over 14 amino acids. CDR1 and CDR2 (germline): SGHRS, YFSETQ. The CDR3 region is CASSLDGPGTEAFF. In DNA form, the CDR3 reads TGCGCCAGCAGCTTGGACGGCCCCGGCACTGAAGCTTTCTTT.

In its sample, this clonotype was seen a few times. The CDR3: CSVEDPFRGTSGGYTF. The CDR3 nucleotides read TGCAGCGTTGAAGACCCATTTCGTGGGACATCCGGCGGCTACACCTTC. This chain links TRBV29-1 with TRBJ1-2, with D possibly TRBD1 on 6 matching bases. Germline V gives CDR1 SQVTM, CDR2 ANQGSEA. V lost 0 bases, J lost 8 bases, and 22 bases lay in between. The CDR3 has 16 amino acids.

This clonotype showed up just a few times. The chain has TRBV18 and TRBJ2-1; 11 positions match TRBD2. Germline values: CDR1 KGHSH, CDR2 LQKENI. This CDR3 has 16 amino acids. With V trimmed by 1 base and J by 5 bases, 4 bases remained unmatched. CDR3 amino acids: CASSPQLAGANNEQFF. The CDR3 coding sequence is TGTGCCAGCTCACCACAACTAGCGGGAGCCAACAATGAGCAGTTCTTC.

This clonotype was recorded at least ten times. The rearrangement joins TRBV4-2 to TRBJ2-1; weak D call: TRBD2 (7 bases). The CDR3 runs to 14 residues. The ends were cut back, 1 base at V and 7 bases at J, with 11 bases in the middle. The germline gives CDR1 LGHNA, CDR2 YNFKEQ. This chain's CDR3 is CASSQAGGRNEQFF. The CDR3 DNA reads as TGTGCCAGCAGCCAAGCGGGGGGCCGGAATGAGCAGTTCTTC.

There are a few counts of this clonotype. This chain links TRBV12-3 or TRBV12-4 with TRBJ1-4, with TRBD1 matching over 8 bases. CDR3 length equals 17 residues. J was trimmed by 7 bases and V by 6 bases; bases with no gene match: 16. CDR3 sequence (DNA): TGTGCCAGCAGACCGGGACAGGAAATTTCGGGCCTTGAAAAACTGTTTTTT. It yields the protein CASRPGQEISGLEKLFF.

The rearrangement links TRBV20-1 to TRBJ1-1; D gene unclear. This CDR3 has 9 residues. Germline V CDR1 and CDR2: DFQATT, SNEGSKA (reference sequence). V lost 6 bases to trimming and J lost 3 bases, with 2 bases between them. CDR3 sequence: CSADTEAFF. The CDR3 DNA is TGCAGTGCCGACACTGAAGCTTTCTTT.

The chain employs TRBV7-2 and TRBJ2-5, with 11 bases fitting TRBD2. Per germline, CDR1 SGHTA and CDR2 FQGNSA. The V gene end was trimmed by 2 bases and the J gene end by 5 bases; junction bases not matched to a gene: 13. The CDR3 covers 18 residues. Written as DNA, the CDR3 is TGTGCCAGCAGCTTATGGGGACTAGCGGTTATAGTTTGGGAGACCCAGTACTTC. It is translated as CASSLWGLAVIVWETQYF.

This clonotype has only a few counts. The gene calls are TRBV4-1 and TRBJ1-1; D may be TRBD1 (5 bases). This CDR3 region has 14 residues. The germline V and J ends were trimmed by 3 bases and 3 bases, with 11 bases remaining between them. The V gene's germline CDR1 is MGHRA and CDR2 YSYEKL. CDR3 residues: CASSQLTGYTEAFF. CDR3 sequence (DNA): TGCGCCAGCAGCCAGTTAACAGGATACACTGAAGCTTTCTTT.

In this sample, this clonotype turned up a few times. The chain has TRBV12-3 or TRBV12-4 and TRBJ1-1; weak D call: TRBD1 (5 bases). V was shortened by 5 bases and J by 4 bases, with 11 bases between the two germline ends. The CDR3 runs 13 residues. The CDR3 bases are TGTGCCAGCAGTAGGGTTCAGGGCACTGAAGCTTTCTTT. Translating gives CASSRVQGTEAFF.

There are a few counts of this clonotype. The gene calls are TRBV6-5 and TRBJ2-1; 9 bases align to TRBD2. The CDR3 totals 12 residues. V lost 8 bases to trimming and J lost 7 bases; unmatched junction nucleotides: 3. Germline-derived CDR1 and CDR2 are MNHEY and SVGAGI. As DNA, the CDR3 is TGTGCCAGCGGACTAGCGATAAATGAGCAGTTCTTC. This gives the protein CASGLAINEQFF.

This chain links TRBV12-3 or TRBV12-4 with TRBJ2-3; 9 positions match TRBD2. The CDR3 sequence is 16 residues long. The V gene end was trimmed by 2 bases and the J gene end by 0 bases; junction bases not matched to a gene: 3. CDR3 sequence: CASSLWTSASTDTQYF. The CDR3 DNA is TGTGCCAGCAGTTTATGGACTAGCGCTAGCACAGATACGCAGTATTTT.

The rearrangement joins TRBV5-5 to TRBJ2-2; 12 nucleotides line up with TRBD2. V lost 3 bases to trimming and J lost 6 bases; unmatched junction nucleotides: 6. CDR1 and CDR2 (germline): SGHKS, YYEKEE (reference sequence). The CDR3 extends over 16 amino acids. The CDR3 region has the DNA TGTGCCAGCAGCTCCCTAGCGGGAGGGTTCCCCGGGGAGCTGTTTTTT. It encodes CASSSLAGGFPGELFF. Based on the CDR3 plus reference TRBV5-5 and TRBJ2-2, the full variable domain is DAGVTQSPTHLIKTRGQQVTLRCSPISGHKSVSWYQQVLGQGPQFIFQYYEKEERGRGNFPDRFSARQFPNYSSELNVNALLLGDSALYLCASSSLAGGFPGELFFGEGSRLTVL.

This clonotype showed up just a few times. The J gene is TRBJ2-2, the V gene TRBV20-1; D is undetermined. The V end was cut by 0 bases, the J end by 6 bases, with 11 bases between. CDR1 DFQATT and CDR2 SNEGSKA come from the germline V gene (reference sequence). The CDR3 has 14 residues. This CDR3 reads CSARESPVPGELFF. The CDR3 DNA sequence: TGCAGTGCTAGAGAATCCCCGGTCCCCGGGGAGCTGTTTTTT.

The genes are TRBV28 and TRBJ2-3; TRBD2 agrees at 10 bases. Trimming at V came to 5 bases and at J to 4 bases, leaving 6 bases not matched to a gene. Germline V gene lookup returns CDR1 MDHEN and CDR2 SYDVKM. This CDR3 is built from 15 residues. The CDR3 loop is CASSRLAGVPDTQYF. The CDR3 nucleotides are TGTGCCAGCAGTCGTCTAGCGGGAGTTCCAGATACGCAGTATTTT.

The chain couples TRBV5-4 to TRBJ2-7; D ambiguous. V lost 3 bases and J 1 base, leaving 8 bases between the germline ends. In germline, CDR1 is SGHNT, CDR2 YYREEE (reference sequence). The CDR3 has 13 residues. Here the CDR3 reads CASSSPRSYEQYF. In DNA, the CDR3 is TGTGCCAGCAGCTCGCCCAGATCCTACGAGCAGTACTTC.

The chain joins TRBV29-1 to TRBJ2-1; D is ambiguous. Germline CDR1 and CDR2: SQVTM and ANQGSEA. Deletions cut 3 bases from V and 0 bases from J, with 12 bases between. The CDR3 has 15 residues. DNA for the CDR3: TGCAGCGTTGATGGGGTTCCGAGCTCCTACAATGAGCAGTTCTTC. This translates into CSVDGVPSSYNEQFF.

J is TRBJ1-5 and V is TRBV4-2; D remains unclear. Germline lookup yields CDR1 LGHNA and CDR2 YNFKEQ. This CDR3 has 15 residues. Trimming stripped 0 bases from V and 0 bases from J, with 6 bases between. The CDR3 nucleotides read TGTGCCAGCAGCCAAGAACGCAGTAGCAATCAGCCCCAGCATTTT. Translating gives CASSQERSSNQPQHF.

The chain recombines TRBV30 with TRBJ1-2; D is undetermined. The germline V and J ends were trimmed by 4 bases and 4 bases, with 19 bases remaining between them. Germline V CDR1 and CDR2: GTSNPN, SVGIG (reference sequence). The CDR3 covers 15 residues. The CDR3 protein is CAWITKELGGYGYTF. Written as DNA, the CDR3 is TGTGCCTGGATTACTAAAGAGCTGGGTGGCTATGGCTACACCTTC.

The J gene is TRBJ2-7, the V gene TRBV19; tentatively, D is TRBD1 or TRBD2 (5 bases each). CDR1 is LNHDA, CDR2 SQIVND, per germline (reference sequence). The CDR3 length is 14 residues. Trimming shortened V by 3 bases and J by 3 bases, and 12 bases separated the two germline ends. Here the CDR3 reads CASSMGTDYYEQYF. The CDR3 DNA reads TGTGCCAGTAGTATGGGGACCGATTACTACGAGCAGTACTTC.

The table lists this clonotype with a few counts. The V call is TRBV5-1, the J call TRBJ1-5; 7 nucleotides match TRBD1. Germline loops: CDR1 SGHRS, CDR2 YFSETQ. V shed 0 bases, J shed 4 bases, and the junction held 4 bases outside the gene matches. The CDR3 loop spans 15 amino acids. In DNA, the CDR3 is TGCGCCAGCAGCTTGGCATCAGGGGGAAATCAGCCCCAGCATTTT. The encoded protein is CASSLASGGNQPQHF.

The rearrangement uses TRBV7-8 and TRBJ1-2; TRBD1 might be the D (5 bases). Germline V gene lookup returns CDR1 SGHVS and CDR2 FQNEAQ. This CDR3 comprises 14 residues. V gave up 5 bases and J gave up 2 bases, with 12 bases separating them. As DNA, the CDR3 is TGTGCCAGCAGCGTATCCGGGACGAACTATGGCTACACCTTC. It encodes CASSVSGTNYGYTF.

The chain carries TRBV6-5 and TRBJ2-1; D gene ambiguous. CDR3 size: 11 residues. Germline V gene sequence: CDR1 MNHEY, CDR2 SVGAGI. The ends were cut back, 2 bases at V and 12 bases at J, with 8 bases in the middle. CDR3 sequence (DNA): TGTGCCAGCAGTTACGCTTGGAGGCAGTTCTTC. This translates into CASSYAWRQFF.